The clone carrying this T cell receptor (beta chain) occurred a few times. Its antigen is not identified. Since a much larger clone is just one base distant, this may be a read error. This entry comes from a study of T cells in Graves' hyperthyroidism and ophthalmopathy. TCR beta CDR3 sequences were amplified from RNA transcripts. During a first-round RT-PCR of the TCR CDR3, the HTBI primer set was used. TCRdb recomputed calls from the multiplex PCR reads with MiXCR, one row per CDR3 protein. The sample yields some 800,000 distinct CDR3 sequences, 35% to 45% seen once. Overall study findings and caveats: Ophthalmopathy got predicted by the model a median approximately 6.4 months before its onset.

The CDR3 covers 16 residues. Germline lookup yields CDR1 LNHNV and CDR2 YYDKDF (reference sequence). V was clipped by 3 bases and J by 5 bases, with 20 bases between them. Stable Graves' hyperthyroidism meant no ophthalmopathy progression within 18 months. Hyperthyroidism in the patients, aged 18 to 65, was newly diagnosed and under 2 months in duration. Diagnoses used clinical symptoms, serum thyroxine and TRAb, thyroid ultrasound and orbital computed tomography. The sample taken for sequencing was blood. The chain employs TRBV15 and TRBJ2-7; weak D call: TRBD1 (6 bases). The clonotype comes from a man between 18 and 35 years old with Graves' hyperthyroidism. CDR3 protein: CATSSEWTERFHEQYF. CDR3 coding DNA: TGTGCCACCAGCAGCGAATGGACAGAGCGGTTCCACGAGCAGTACTTC.